This TCR beta chain was recorded in a study of tumor T cells in aggressive B-cell lymphoma. This clone has a single count. The CDR3 covers 13 residues. V lost 0 bases and J lost 10, with 11 bases in between. Germline V lookup: CDR1 SGDLS, CDR2 YYNGEE. Assay: immunoSEQ multiplex PCR; the TCRdb copy retains only in-frame clones and omits some. In the table there are 7,300 or so clones, approximately 85% of which are singletons. The sample was tumor tissue. This receptor was taken from an adult with diffuse large B cell lymphoma. The chain carries TRBV9 and TRBJ2-1; the D gene is possibly TRBD2 (6 bases). CDR3 sequence: CASSVGSSEEQFF. The CDR3 nucleotides are TGTGCCAGCAGCGTAGGATCTAGCGAGGAGCAGTTCTTC.